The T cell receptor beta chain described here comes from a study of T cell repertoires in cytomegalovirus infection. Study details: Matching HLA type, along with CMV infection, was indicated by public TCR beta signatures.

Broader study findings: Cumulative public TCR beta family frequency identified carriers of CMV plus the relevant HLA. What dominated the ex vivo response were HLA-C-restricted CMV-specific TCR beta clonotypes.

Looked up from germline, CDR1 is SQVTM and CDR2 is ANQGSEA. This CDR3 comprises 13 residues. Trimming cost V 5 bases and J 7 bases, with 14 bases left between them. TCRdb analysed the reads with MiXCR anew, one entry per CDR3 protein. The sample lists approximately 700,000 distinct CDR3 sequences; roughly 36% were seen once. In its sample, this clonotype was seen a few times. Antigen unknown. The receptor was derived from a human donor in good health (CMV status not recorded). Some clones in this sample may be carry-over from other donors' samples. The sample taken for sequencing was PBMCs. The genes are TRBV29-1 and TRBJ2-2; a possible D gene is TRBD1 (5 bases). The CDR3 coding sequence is TGCAGCGTTCAGGGTGTAAGGGTCGGGGAGCTGTTTTTT. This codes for CSVQGVRVGELFF.